The present TCR beta chain was sequenced within a study of blood T cells in healthy people across ages. Study-level information: Per two T cells, template switching captured roughly one barcoded beta molecule. Overall study results and limits: Among long-lived donors, naive CD4+ cells were more numerous and diversity higher than in aged donors. The recorded TCR beta diversity per million T cells decreased in a roughly linear manner with age.

The use of a sample-barcoded 5' primer and a J-beta primer mix characterized a second PCR of about 6 to 11 cycles. Each cDNA molecule carried a tag from a template-switch adaptor that contained 12 random nucleotides. TCRdb re-derived calls from the 5' RACE reads in MiXCR, one entry per CDR3 protein. The sample lists over a million distinct CDR3 sequences; 35% to 50% were seen once. The CDR3 is 13 residues long. Germline V gene lookup returns CDR1 SQVTM and CDR2 ANQGSEA. The V and J ends lost 7 bases and 6 bases, in that order; junction bases with no gene match: 10. A remark on this clonotype: Its antigen is currently unknown.

The receptor was derived from a woman in her sixties or seventies in good health. The sequencing sample was made of blood. The genes are TRBV29-1 and TRBJ2-7; 9 nucleotides agree with TRBD2. CDR3 protein: CSALSGSDREQYF. In DNA form, the CDR3 reads TGCAGCGCTCTTAGCGGGAGCGACCGCGAGCAGTACTTC.